This T cell receptor beta chain is from a study of blood T cell repertoires in COVID-19. Study-level background: Sites across the United States, Italy and Spain contributed samples from acute and convalescent COVID-19. PBMCs, B-cell-depleted T cells, or T cells were the source of the cDNA or gDNA that made up the material.

In the original analysis: Nucleated cell number was recorded as an estimate derived from reference gene primer amplification. This table comes from immunoSEQ multiplex PCR, and its TCRdb copy is limited to in-frame clones, with some not included. From that table come the V and J calls and clone size; the DNA was used to work out D and trimming. The sample lists more than 40,000 clones; 87% were seen once. CDR3 length equals 13 residues. V was shortened by 2 bases and J by 5 bases, with 9 bases between the two germline ends. V usage is TRBV12-3 or TRBV12-4 and J usage is TRBJ1-1, with D uncertain. Input material: peripheral blood. The sequence derives from a man aged 60 to 69 with acute or convalescent COVID-19. In DNA form, the CDR3 reads TGTGCCAGCAGTTTATATGGGGAGACTGAAGCTTTCTTT. Translation gives CASSLYGETEAFF.